This is a list of T cell receptor beta chains from one sample in a study of blood T cell repertoires in COVID-19. The repertoire was sequenced with immunoSEQ multiplex PCR; TCRdb's copy has only in-frame clones and lacks some. The sample lists tens of thousands of clones, roughly 91% occurring once. The specimen was peripheral blood. The receptors originated from a man at least 80 years old with active or convalescent COVID-19. CDR3s leave out the opening cysteine and the closing phenylalanine or tryptophan.

>TRBV7-9|TRBJ1-1|11
ASWGLMNTEAF
>TRBV20-1|TRBJ2-1|14
SASPPAGEAYNEQF
>TRBV5-4|TRBJ2-1|13
ASSLATSGFNEQF
>TRBV7-3|TRBJ2-7|13
ASSLIGQGASEQY
>TRBV11-3|TRBJ2-3|13
ASSSGGHRSDTQY
>TRBV18|TRBJ1-2|11
ASSPGPGYGYT
>TRBV5-4|TRBJ1-2|11
ASSFLSGTFHT
>TRBV4-3|TRBJ2-3|14
ASSQASEGATDTQY
>TRBV7-2|TRBJ2-7|15
ASSLGFNRGSSYEQY
>TRBV25-1|TRBJ2-3|15
ASSAPGLAGGPGTQY
>TRBV7-7|TRBJ2-1|14
ASSPPPGGAYNEQF
>TRBV6-4|TRBJ1-4|11
ASSRDSGEKLF
>TRBV6-5|TRBJ1-1|12
ASRRIDRDTEAF
>TRBV7-2|TRBJ2-5|11
ASSLNSGETQY
>TRBV7-9|TRBJ2-7|11
ASSLRGGYEQY
>TRBV18|TRBJ2-7|10
ASSGTGYEQY
>TRBV18|TRBJ2-7|12
ASSPGQGAIEQY
>TRBV30|TRBJ1-3|15
AWSRGPDRSSGNTIY
>TRBV6-5|TRBJ1-2|11
ASQPGQGSGYT
>TRBV6-5|TRBJ1-2|11
ASSYRAAGGYT
>TRBV30|TRBJ2-1|15
AWSVPKGGGTYNEQF
>TRBV11-2|TRBJ2-5|13
ASSAGQGSWSTQY
>TRBV7-9|TRBJ1-4|15
ASSSTGSSATNEKLF
>TRBV9|TRBJ2-7|11
ASSVGRGGEQY
>TRBV7-2|TRBJ2-6|15
ASSLDTPGSGANVLT
>TRBV28|TRBJ1-2|12
ASSQLRVIYGYT
>TRBV28|TRBJ1-1|13
ASSYHESMNTEAF
>TRBV18|TRBJ1-3|14
ASSPSEGGAGNTIY
>TRBV7-2|TRBJ2-3|15
ASSKNRGGQGTDTQY
>TRBV19|TRBJ1-2|12
ASSRDRGAYGYT
>TRBV6-6|TRBJ2-7|12
ASSTTDSLNEQY
>TRBV7-2|TRBJ2-5|13
ASSFAGQMQETQY
>TRBV4-3|TRBJ2-7|15
ASSQALGAAVSYEQY
>TRBV28|TRBJ2-5|12
ASSSGQVPETQY
>TRBV11-1|TRBJ1-1|12
ASSLVGTDYEAF
>TRBV5-1|TRBJ2-1|14
ASSFRRGGPIEEQF
>TRBV7-2|TRBJ2-7|11
ASSSQGGYEQY
>TRBV28|TRBJ2-3|13
ASSFGKGLADTQY
>TRBV6-1|TRBJ1-2|14
ASSEAIGDFVGGYT
>TRBV6-5|TRBJ1-1|10
ASSRQGAVAF